The T cell receptor (beta chain) described here comes from a study of T cell repertoires in cytomegalovirus infection. Notes on the study in general: Identification of carriers of CMV plus the relevant HLA was achieved through cumulative public TCR beta family frequency.

TCRdb recomputed calls from the reads with MiXCR, one row per CDR3 protein. The sample holds under 850,000 distinct CDR3 sequences, 30% to 40% seen once. The CDR3 has 12 amino acids. V was trimmed by 6 bases and J by 5 bases, leaving 10 bases between them. Germline V lookup: CDR1 ENHRY, CDR2 SYGVKD. A word on this clonotype: As yet, its antigen is unknown.

This material consisted of cultured PBMCs, taken from culture after CMV antigen stimulation. This chain joins TRBV10-3 and TRBJ2-5; D is perhaps TRBD1 (5 bases). This sequence was found in a human donor in good health (CMV status not recorded). Some clones in this sample may be carry-over from other donors' samples. CDR3 in amino acids: CAISEDSETQYF. DNA of the CDR3: TGTGCCATCAGCGAAGACAGTGAGACCCAGTACTTC.